The entry that follows covers one TCR beta chain sequence. This clonotype comes out as medium-sized (0.01 to 0.1%) from its frequency, since no count is listed. The specificity of this receptor is unknown. TRB rearrangements were amplified by multiplex PCR using a touch-down protocol with TRB-A and TRB-B primer pools mixed in one tube. Two consecutive PCR reactions with Phusion HS II polymerase added Illumina adapters and sample indices to the amplicons. Amplicons were gel-purified with the NucleoSpin Gel and PCR Clean-up kit, then quantified by Qubit and quality-checked on an Agilent 2100 Bioanalyzer. Libraries were sequenced on an Illumina MiSeq using 600-cycle, single-indexed, paired-end runs. As for the original processing: TRB reads were aligned and assembled with MiXCR version 2.1.12 using the default MiXCR reference library. A clone was defined by each unique CDR3 nucleotide sequence, and the analysis included only productive sequences supported by at least two reads. Alpha-parameterized diversity profiles (alpha 0 to 5), including the Shannon (alpha 1) and Simpson (alpha 2) indices, were computed with an R script to assess repertoire diversity. The tcR package was used to compute combinatorial TRB VJ usage, which was then compared between cohorts by principal component analysis with ade4. TCRbeta CDR3s were clustered with GLIPH on cohort pairs matched by age and read depth, and cluster frequencies were compared by Wilcoxon test. TCRdb reanalyzed the reads, keeping one entry per CDR3 protein sequence and omitting DNA. The V and J calls were determined by TCRdb, not by the authors. The sample table records thousands of distinct CDR3 sequences. In total, the top ten clones hold 3% to 4% of the sample.

This specimen comes from a study of T cell clusters in autoimmune cytopenias (dated by TCRdb to about 2019). General notes on the study: The median TRB sequencing depth was around 50,000 reads per sample, and the median number of distinct TRB clonotypes was 2,350 per sample. Alongside healthy, CLL and autoimmune hepatitis controls, autoimmune cytopenia patients had their peripheral blood TRB and IGH repertoires sequenced at active disease and again during treatment follow-up. The goal of the study was to find out whether patients with autoimmune cytopenia have a disease-specific immune repertoire signature that could be used as a blood-based biomarker. Results and caveats for the whole study, not just this receptor: The GLIPH analysis suggested a lack of physiological T cell clusters in primary autoimmune cytopenia patients, since roughly 50 clusters were exclusive to healthy donors whereas about 17 were exclusive to patients. Healthy donors had almost three times as many exclusive TRB clusters as active autoimmune hepatitis patients, a finding consistent with an autoimmunity-wide signature. The cluster-lack signature was not seen for secondary cytopenia versus CLL, apparently masked by the dominant lymphoma-associated repertoire. The T cell clusters were defined only in silico, and the functional role of the clusters still needed to be validated experimentally. TRB repertoire shifts, with less even repertoires observed in secondary cytopenia and CLL, were mostly attributed to lymphoma bias rather than autoimmunity.

The CDR3 sequence holds 14 residues, the cysteine and phenylalanine included. No coding sequence is recorded. Taken from the germline V gene (reference sequence), the CDR1 and CDR2 loops are SEHNR and FQNEAQ. Per sample, around 250 ng of peripheral blood genomic DNA, approximately 37,500 genome equivalents, was used for TRB amplification. This clonotype originated in a human donor with an autoimmune cytopenia or autoimmune hepatitis (not recorded which). The sample consisted of peripheral blood. The chain links TRBV7-9 with TRBJ2-5; absent DNA, TCRdb's TRBD1 call cannot be checked. CDR3 sequence: CASSLESGWETQYF.